The clone carrying this T cell receptor beta chain has more than one count but fewer than ten. TCRdb ran MiXCR on the RT-PCR reads and lists one entry per CDR3 protein. This table has almost 700,000 distinct CDR3 sequences, more than 13% appearing once. V shed 3 bases and J 6 bases; nucleotides not matched to a gene: 10. Germline V lookup: CDR1 SGHRS, CDR2 YFSETQ. The CDR3 has 15 residues. The receptor's source is a female donor in good health, serving as a healthy control. The rearrangement links TRBV5-1 to TRBJ2-7; 9 positions agree with TRBD1. The material sequenced was memory CD4+ T cells from blood. CDR3 protein: CASSSRTGVMGEQYF. The CDR3, as DNA: TGCGCCAGCAGCTCGAGGACAGGGGTCATGGGCGAGCAGTACTTC.